The TCR beta chain described here comes from a study of human T cells and chemical hapten exposure. In the study overall: The study traced per-sample TCR yield variation mainly to small differences in pooled library volumes.

Study-wide results and limits: TCRs at a frequency above 1 in 1000 stayed unchanged with DPC sensitization.

The study's library attached unique molecular identifiers to single cDNA molecules. Study processing details: Counting gave a median of roughly 97,000 TCRs per sample, with values ranging from roughly 23,224 to 700,000. TCRdb analysed the RACE reads with MiXCR anew, one entry per CDR3 protein. TCRdb's processing, not the study's, gives the V and J calls here. In the table there are approximately 44,000 distinct CDR3 sequences, 4% to 4.5% of which are singletons. CDR1 is MDHEN and CDR2 is SYDVKM in the germline V gene. V was clipped by 8 bases and J by 5 bases, with 15 bases between them. This CDR3 comprises 13 residues. Indicated time point: healthy volunteer bleed at 2 weeks. RNA extraction used unfractionated whole blood as the source of total RNA. This clonotype occurred many times. Its target is unknown.

This receptor was identified in a human donor in good health. Some clones in this sample may be carry-over from other donors' samples. V is TRBV28 and J is TRBJ1-2, with D possibly being TRBD1 (5 bases). Sequenced sample: whole blood. CDR3: CASSFGADYGYTF. The CDR3 DNA reads TGTGCCAGCTCCTTTGGGGCGGATTATGGCTACACCTTC.